This entry lists 27 T cell receptor beta chains sequenced from one sample in a study of regulatory T cells in long-lasting Graves disease. The time point: newly diagnosed GD, antithyroid drugs for less than 3 months. Following extraction of RNA from PBMCs, that RNA was used to make the TCR library. Building of the TCR beta libraries involved iRepertoire HTBI primers and Arm-PCR of CDR3 regions. TCRdb ran MiXCR on the multiplex PCR reads and lists one entry per CDR3 protein. The sample includes about 420,000 distinct CDR3 sequences, roughly 15% of them seen just once. The sample also formed part of further work on T cells in Graves' hyperthyroidism and ophthalmopathy.

The sequences come from peripheral blood mononuclear cells (PBMCs), collected at new diagnosis, from a patient treated with antithyroid drugs. Source of these receptors: a young woman with Graves disease.

Ten or more counts support this clonotype. The genes are TRBV20-1 and TRBJ2-5, with TRBD2 matching over 12 bases. V lost 1 base to trimming and J lost 2 bases; unmatched junction nucleotides: 2. The CDR3 has 15 amino acids. Germline CDR1 DFQATT, CDR2 SNEGSKA (reference sequence). The CDR3: CSARGTSGTQETQYF. CDR3 coding DNA: TGCAGTGCTAGAGGGACTAGCGGGACTCAAGAGACCCAGTACTTC.

The chain combines TRBV15 with TRBJ1-1; tentatively, D is TRBD1 (6 bases). CDR3 length: 13 amino acids. Germline values: CDR1 LNHNV, CDR2 YYDKDF (reference sequence). The V end was cut by 5 bases, the J end by 7 bases, with 14 bases between. CDR3 amino acids: CATSDLGRGEAFF. In DNA, the CDR3 is TGTGCCACCAGCGACCTTGGCAGGGGTGAAGCTTTCTTT.

Ten or more counts support this clonotype. The CDR3 bases are TGTGCCAGCAGCTTAGACTCTGTACAGCCCCAGCATTTT. Residues: CASSLDSVQPQHF. This chain uses TRBV7-2 with TRBJ1-5; no firm D call. V was trimmed by 1 base and J by 7 bases, leaving 8 bases between them. The CDR3 runs 13 residues. Germline V CDR1 and CDR2: SGHTA, FQGNSA.

In this sample, this clonotype turned up a few times. The chain joins TRBV9 to TRBJ2-1; D uncertain. This CDR3 spans 15 amino acids. Trimming cost V 1 base and J 0 bases, with 8 bases left between them. CDR1 is SGDLS and CDR2 is YYNGEE in the germline V gene. This CDR3 reads CASSVIESSYNEQFF. The CDR3 DNA reads as TGTGCCAGCAGCGTAATTGAGAGCTCCTACAATGAGCAGTTCTTC.

The rearrangement links TRBV12-3 or TRBV12-4 to TRBJ2-5; D is unresolved. Trimming stripped 6 bases from V and 5 bases from J, with 13 bases between. The CDR3 runs 13 residues. CDR3 protein: CASRLDGRETQYF. The DNA for the CDR3 is TGTGCCAGCAGGCTGGATGGGCGGGAGACCCAGTACTTC.

This chain links TRBV20-1 with TRBJ1-3; D is unclear. CDR1 DFQATT and CDR2 SNEGSKA come from the germline V gene (reference sequence). V gave up 0 bases and J gave up 4 bases, with 7 bases separating them. CDR3 length: 13 amino acids. CDR3 in DNA: TGCAGTGCTAGAGAGCCCGTAGGAAACACCATATATTTT. It encodes CSAREPVGNTIYF.

This clonotype came up many times. This CDR3 reads CASKLRGGNSNQPQHF. CDR3 in DNA: TGTGCCAGCAAGCTAAGGGGGGGGAATAGCAATCAGCCCCAGCATTTT. V and J are TRBV6-1 and TRBJ1-5; perhaps TRBD1 as D (6 bases). The V end lost 7 bases, the J end lost 0 bases, and 16 bases lay between the germline ends. The length of the CDR3 is 16 residues. CDR1 is MNHNS, CDR2 SASEGT, per germline.

V usage is TRBV5-4 and J usage is TRBJ2-1, with 7 bases fitting TRBD1. This CDR3 spans 14 amino acids. Germline loops: CDR1 SGHNT, CDR2 YYREEE (reference sequence). With V trimmed by 4 bases and J by 6 bases, 7 bases remained unmatched. CDR3 amino acids: CASSQGQRTNEQFF. DNA for the CDR3: TGTGCCAGCAGCCAGGGACAGCGAACCAATGAGCAGTTCTTC.

This clonotype was recorded at least ten times. The genes are TRBV2 and TRBJ2-1; tentatively, D is TRBD2 (6 bases). This CDR3 comprises 14 residues. CDR1 and CDR2 (germline): SNHLY, FYNNEI. With 4 bases removed from V and 4 bases from J, the gap between germline ends came to 11 bases. CDR3 residues: CASSVSGTYNEQFF. DNA for the CDR3: TGTGCCAGCAGTGTATCCGGGACTTACAATGAGCAGTTCTTC. Full variable domain (rest looked up from reference TRBV2 and TRBJ2-1): EPEVTQTPSHQVTQMGQEVILRCVPISNHLYFYWYRQILGQKVEFLVSFYNNEISEKSEIFDDQFSVERPDGSNFTLKIRSTKLEDSAMYFCASSVSGTYNEQFFGPGTRLTVL.

V and J are TRBV3-1 and TRBJ2-1; TRBD2 might be the D (5 bases). V lost 4 bases, J lost 3 bases, and 10 bases lay in between. The CDR3 length is 14 residues. Germline V gene sequence: CDR1 LGHDT, CDR2 YNNKEL (reference sequence). DNA for the CDR3: TGTGCCAGCAGCCGAGCGGCAATCTACAATGAGCAGTTCTTC. It specifies CASSRAAIYNEQFF.

The rearrangement links TRBV3-1 to TRBJ2-7; weak D call: TRBD2 (5 bases). In germline, CDR1 is LGHDT, CDR2 YNNKEL (reference sequence). V lost 1 base and J lost 4, with 14 bases in between. This CDR3 is built from 15 residues. CDR3 nucleotide sequence: TGTGCCAGCAGCCAAGTCCTTGGCTCGGGATACGAGCAGTACTTC. Its translation: CASSQVLGSGYEQYF.

This clonotype was observed many times. The DNA for the CDR3 is TGTGCCAGCAGTTTTTCCCCCGGGACAACTCTTTACGAGCAGTACTTC. It encodes CASSFSPGTTLYEQYF. The genes are TRBV11-2 and TRBJ2-7, with TRBD1 as a possible D gene (6 bases). The CDR3 is 16 residues long. Germline CDR1 SGHAT, CDR2 FQNNGV. V lost 6 bases and J lost 4, with 22 bases in between.

In this sample, this clonotype turned up many times. This CDR3 is CASSHAGDEQFF. Written as DNA, the CDR3 is TGTGCCAGCAGCCATGCGGGGGATGAGCAGTTCTTC. This sequence joins TRBV3-1 and TRBJ2-1, with 7 bases aligning to TRBD2. Trimming took 3 bases from V and 8 from J; bases not matched to a gene: 1. This CDR3 contains 12 residues. The germline V gene encodes CDR1 LGHDT and CDR2 YNNKEL (reference sequence).

This clonotype showed up just a few times. The chain joins TRBV7-3 to TRBJ2-7; 7 bases are a match to TRBD1. CDR1 SGHTA and CDR2 FQGTGA come from the germline V gene. The CDR3 spans 15 residues. With V trimmed by 0 bases and J by 3 bases, 5 bases remained unmatched. The CDR3 region is CASSLTRTGIYEQYF. CDR3 coding DNA: TGTGCCAGCAGCTTAACGAGGACAGGAATCTACGAGCAGTACTTC.

The sample holds a few counts of this clonotype. The CDR3 bases are TGTGCTAGTGGTTCGCCCACAGGGATGTCCCCCCCGACGACCGGGGAGCTGTTTTTT. It yields the protein CASGSPTGMSPPTTGELFF. The chain carries TRBV12-5 and TRBJ2-2; possibly TRBD1 for D (6 bases). The ends were cut back, 4 bases at V and 5 bases at J, with 26 bases in the middle. Per germline, CDR1 LGHNT and CDR2 FRNRAP. This CDR3 contains 19 residues.

This sequence joins TRBV6-1 and TRBJ2-3; the D gene is possibly TRBD1 (5 bases). The germline V gene encodes CDR1 MNHNS and CDR2 SASEGT. The germline V and J ends were trimmed by 2 bases and 3 bases, with 12 bases remaining between them. The CDR3 has 15 residues. This CDR3 is CASSETWAGTDTQYF. The DNA for the CDR3 is TGTGCCAGCAGTGAAACTTGGGCAGGGACAGATACGCAGTATTTT.

This clonotype was detected many times. The chain is built from TRBV11-2 and TRBJ2-7, with 7 bases that match TRBD2. The J segment lost 7 bases and the V segment lost 1 base, leaving 7 bases of the junction unmatched. Looked up from germline, CDR1 is SGHAT and CDR2 is FQNNGV. The CDR3 consists of 14 residues. CDR3 coding DNA: TGTGCCAGCAGCTTAGGCAGTGGGAGGGAGGAGCAGTACTTC. Its translation is CASSLGSGREEQYF.

V usage is TRBV15 and J usage is TRBJ2-1; 8 bases are a match to TRBD2. There are 14 residues in the CDR3. Germline CDR1 is LNHNV and CDR2 is YYDKDF (reference sequence). V shed 6 bases and J 8 bases; nucleotides not matched to a gene: 9. This CDR3 is CATRGGRSYDEQFF. CDR3 DNA: TGTGCCACCAGGGGCGGGAGGTCGTACGATGAGCAGTTCTTC.

This clonotype was counted only a few times. The chain couples TRBV12-3 or TRBV12-4 to TRBJ1-2, with a weak D call TRBD1 (6 bases). The ends were cut back, 2 bases at V and 4 bases at J, with 11 bases in the middle. The CDR3 extends over 14 amino acids. The DNA of the CDR3 is TGTGCCAGCAGTTTATTGCAGGGGATCTATGGCTACACCTTC. This translates into CASSLLQGIYGYTF.

The gene calls are TRBV28 and TRBJ2-7, with D perhaps assigned TRBD1 or TRBD2 (5 bases each). The CDR3 is 14 residues long. The germline V and J ends were trimmed by 7 bases and 0 bases, with 13 bases remaining between them. CDR1 and CDR2 from the germline V gene are MDHEN and SYDVKM. The CDR3 sequence is CASNRGAFSYEQYF. The CDR3 DNA reads TGTGCCAGCAACCGAGGGGCCTTCTCCTACGAGCAGTACTTC.

The chain carries TRBV19 and TRBJ1-1; D may be TRBD1 (5 bases). This CDR3 has 14 residues. Trimming left V 3 bases short and J 1 base short, with 9 bases between. Germline V gene sequence: CDR1 LNHDA, CDR2 SQIVND (reference sequence). CDR3 sequence: CASSIGGRNTEAFF. The CDR3 DNA sequence: TGTGCCAGTAGTATCGGGGGGAGGAACACTGAAGCTTTCTTT.

This clonotype was recorded at least ten times. This sequence joins TRBV28 and TRBJ1-3; no firm D call. Between the trimmed V and J ends, which lost 5 bases and 7 bases, there was a span of 12 bases. Germline CDR1 MDHEN, CDR2 SYDVKM. This CDR3 is 13 amino acids long. The CDR3 is CASSGSPRNTIYF. DNA of the CDR3: TGTGCCAGCAGTGGTAGTCCCAGGAACACCATATATTTT.

This clonotype was recorded a few times. The genes are TRBV29-1 and TRBJ1-4; D gene unclear. This CDR3 has 14 residues. Germline-derived CDR1 and CDR2 are SQVTM and ANQGSEA. The ends were cut back, 4 bases at V and 0 bases at J, with 9 bases in the middle. The CDR3 nucleotides are TGCAGCGTTGGGGTAGGGACAACTAATGAAAAACTGTTTTTT. It encodes CSVGVGTTNEKLFF.

This clonotype was seen a handful of times. The J gene is TRBJ2-1, the V gene TRBV7-8; D possibly corresponds to TRBD2 (6 bases). Trimming cost V 7 bases and J 6 bases, with 16 bases left between them. CDR3 length equals 14 residues. Germline V lookup: CDR1 SGHVS, CDR2 FQNEAQ. The CDR3 region is CASMGGTYLNEQFF. CDR3 in DNA: TGTGCCAGCATGGGCGGGACCTATCTCAATGAGCAGTTCTTC.

Concerning this clonotype itself: A read error is the likely source, as a far larger clone sits one nucleotide away. The rearrangement uses TRBV7-6 and TRBJ2-1, with D hard to call. Germline CDR1 reads SGHVS; CDR2 reads FNYEAQ. This CDR3 region has 13 residues. The germline V and J ends were trimmed by 5 bases and 10 bases, with 15 bases remaining between them. CDR3: CASSRRDIYEQFF. CDR3 coding DNA: TGTGCCAGCAGCCGACGAGACATCTACGAGCAGTTCTTC.

The chain links TRBV7-9 to TRBJ2-3; D may be TRBD1 (5 bases). The end of the DNA is better explained by TRBJ2-7, so the J call may be wrong. Germline-derived CDR1 and CDR2 are SEHNR and FQNEAQ (reference sequence). The length of the CDR3 is 14 residues. The CDR3 coding sequence is TGTGCCAGCAGCCAAGCACCAGGGTACTACGAGCAGTACTTC. Translated: CASSQAPGYYEQYF.

The chain employs TRBV10-3 and TRBJ2-2, with 7 bases matching TRBD2. Germline CDR1 reads ENHRY; CDR2 reads SYGVKD. There are 14 residues in the CDR3. With V trimmed by 10 bases and J by 0 bases, 5 bases remained unmatched. The CDR3 loop reads CASAGLPNTGELFF. In nucleotides, the CDR3 is TGTGCCAGCGCGGGACTACCGAACACCGGGGAGCTGTTTTTT.